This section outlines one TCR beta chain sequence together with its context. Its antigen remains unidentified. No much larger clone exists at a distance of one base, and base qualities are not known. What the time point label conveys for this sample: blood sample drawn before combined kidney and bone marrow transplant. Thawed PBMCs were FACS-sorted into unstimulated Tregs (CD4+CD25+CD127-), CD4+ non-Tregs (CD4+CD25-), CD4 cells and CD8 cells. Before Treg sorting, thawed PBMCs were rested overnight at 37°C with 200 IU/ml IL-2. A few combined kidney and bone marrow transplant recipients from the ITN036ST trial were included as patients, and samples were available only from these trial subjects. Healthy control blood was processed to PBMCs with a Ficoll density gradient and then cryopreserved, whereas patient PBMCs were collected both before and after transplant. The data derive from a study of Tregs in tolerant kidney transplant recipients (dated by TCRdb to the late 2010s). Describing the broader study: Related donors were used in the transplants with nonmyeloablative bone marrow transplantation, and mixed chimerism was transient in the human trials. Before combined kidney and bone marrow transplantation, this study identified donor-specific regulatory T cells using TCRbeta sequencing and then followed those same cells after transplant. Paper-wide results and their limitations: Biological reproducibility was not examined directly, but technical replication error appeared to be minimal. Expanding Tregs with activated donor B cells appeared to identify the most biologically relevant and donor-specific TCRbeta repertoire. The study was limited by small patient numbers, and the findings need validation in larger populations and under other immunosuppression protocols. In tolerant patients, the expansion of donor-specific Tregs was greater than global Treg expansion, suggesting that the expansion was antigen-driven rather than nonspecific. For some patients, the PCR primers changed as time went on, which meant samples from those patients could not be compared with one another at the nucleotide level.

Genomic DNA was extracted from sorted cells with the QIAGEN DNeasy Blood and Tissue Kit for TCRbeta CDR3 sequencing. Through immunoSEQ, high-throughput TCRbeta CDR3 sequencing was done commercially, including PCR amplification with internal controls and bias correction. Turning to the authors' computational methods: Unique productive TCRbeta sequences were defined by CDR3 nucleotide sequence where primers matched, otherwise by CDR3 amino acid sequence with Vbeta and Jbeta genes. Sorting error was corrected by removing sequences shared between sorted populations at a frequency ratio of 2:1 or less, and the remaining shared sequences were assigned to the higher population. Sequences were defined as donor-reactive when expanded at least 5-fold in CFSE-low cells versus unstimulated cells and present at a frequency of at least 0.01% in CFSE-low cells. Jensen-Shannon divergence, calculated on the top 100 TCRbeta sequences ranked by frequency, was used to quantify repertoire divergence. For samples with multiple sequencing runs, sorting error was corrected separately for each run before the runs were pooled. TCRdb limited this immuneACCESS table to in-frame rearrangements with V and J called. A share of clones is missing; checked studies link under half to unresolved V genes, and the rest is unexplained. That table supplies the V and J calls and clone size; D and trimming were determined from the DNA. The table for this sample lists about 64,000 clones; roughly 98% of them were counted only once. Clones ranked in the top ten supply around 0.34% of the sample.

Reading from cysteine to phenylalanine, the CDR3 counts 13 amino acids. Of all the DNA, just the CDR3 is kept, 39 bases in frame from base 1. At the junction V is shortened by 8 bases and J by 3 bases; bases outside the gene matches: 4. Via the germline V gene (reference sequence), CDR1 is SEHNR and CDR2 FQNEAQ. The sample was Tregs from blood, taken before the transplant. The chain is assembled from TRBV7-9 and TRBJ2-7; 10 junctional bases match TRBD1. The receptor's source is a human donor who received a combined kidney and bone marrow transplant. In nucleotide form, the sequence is TGTGCCAGCCGCCGGGACAGGGGCTACGAGCAGTACTTC. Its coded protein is CASRRDRGYEQYF.